Sequencing of this T cell receptor beta chain was carried out in a study of control samples from healthy donors and cancer patients. Sequencing was performed with immunoSEQ multiplex PCR; in TCRdb, only in-frame clones are kept and a portion is missing. In the table there are roughly 88,000 clones, approximately 80% of which are singletons. Losses at the gene ends were 6 bases for V and 4 bases for J; bases not matched to a gene: 5. The CDR3 sequence is 14 residues long. The germline V gene has CDR1 SGHRS and CDR2 YFSETQ. The V gene is TRBV5-1, the J gene TRBJ2-3; 10 nucleotides agree with TRBD2. The sample consisted of blood. The sequence derives from a man in his thirties or forties in good health. The DNA for the CDR3 is TGCGCCAGCAAAAGCGGGGGGGCCTCAGATACGCAGTATTTT. Translated: CASKSGGASDTQYF.